This T cell receptor (beta chain) appears in the sequencing data of a study of Ad26.COV2.S vaccination and SARS-CoV-2 variants. Looking at the study overall: Intramuscular Ad26.COV2.S at 5x10^10 or 1x10^11 viral particles. Study-level points and caveats: Compared with placebo recipients, vaccine recipients had higher spike-specific TCR breadth.

The data were produced by immunoSEQ multiplex PCR, yet TCRdb's version contains in-frame clones alone and is incomplete. The data contain hundreds of thousands of clones, approximately 89% of them singletons. Treatment noted: around 19 received Ad26.COV2.S at low or high dose, single or two shots; 5 received placebo; per-sample allocation not given. Day 63 after the first vaccine or placebo injection was the time point for sampling. With 6 bases removed from V and 5 bases from J, the gap between germline ends came to 11 bases. The CDR3 contains 12 residues. As for this clone: Its antigen is currently unknown.

This sample comprised peripheral blood, obtained in a trial of Ad26.COV2.S vaccine versus placebo. This TCR was recovered from a person aged 18-65 years who received the Ad26.COV2.S COVID-19 vaccine or a placebo. The V and J genes are TRBV12-3 or TRBV12-4 and TRBJ2-7; no firm D call. The CDR3 is CASSRASDEQYF. The CDR3, as DNA: TGTGCCAGCAGCCGGGCCTCGGACGAGCAGTACTTC.